These 6 T cell receptor beta chains share one sample of origin, sequenced in a study of blood T cells in healthy people across ages. A second PCR of about 6 to 12 cycles used a sample-barcoded 5' primer and a J-beta primer mix. TCRdb ran MiXCR on the 5' RACE reads and lists one entry per CDR3 protein. The sample carries over 600,000 distinct CDR3 sequences, about 46% recorded once. Sequencing was performed on blood. These receptors all stem from a man older than 75 in good health.

The sample holds a few counts of this clonotype. The CDR3 sequence is CSATSGKETDTQYF. CDR3 bases: TGCAGTGCTACTAGCGGGAAGGAGACAGATACGCAGTATTTT. This chain links TRBV20-1 with TRBJ2-3; 9 positions match TRBD2. The CDR3 is 14 residues long. Germline V CDR1 and CDR2: DFQATT, SNEGSKA (reference sequence). Trimming at V came to 4 bases and at J to 3 bases, leaving 5 bases not matched to a gene.

The chain recombines TRBV20-1 with TRBJ2-2, with TRBD1 identical over 7 bases. Germline V lookup: CDR1 DFQATT, CDR2 SNEGSKA (reference sequence). The CDR3 is 14 residues long. V trimming: 3 bases; J trimming: 6 bases; junction bases outside the gene matches: 7. The CDR3 here is CSARDDRESGELFF. Here the CDR3 DNA reads TGCAGTGCTAGGGATGACAGGGAATCCGGGGAGCTGTTTTTT.

V is TRBV9 and J is TRBJ2-3; 9 bases match TRBD2. Germline V gene data show CDR1 as SGDLS and CDR2 as YYNGEE. Trimming removed 3 bases from V and 4 bases from J; junction bases left unmatched: 6. This CDR3 contains 15 residues. As DNA, the CDR3 is TGTGCCAGCAGCGACGAGCGGGAGGATCCAGATACGCAGTATTTT. This gives the protein CASSDEREDPDTQYF.

The chain joins TRBV14 to TRBJ2-4; D is ambiguous. Germline assignment: CDR1 SGHDN and CDR2 FVKESK. The V and J ends lost 0 bases and 0 bases respectively, with 12 bases between them. The CDR3 consists of 17 residues. The DNA for the CDR3 is TGTGCCAGCAGCCAAGAGGGCACGGCACTAGCCAAAAACATTCAGTACTTC. Residues: CASSQEGTALAKNIQYF. Based on the CDR3 plus reference TRBV14 and TRBJ2-4, the full variable domain is EAGVTQFPSHSVIEKGQTVTLRCDPISGHDNLYWYRRVMGKEIKFLLHFVKESKQDESGMPNNRFLAERTGGTYSTLKVQPAELEDSGVYFCASSQEGTALAKNIQYFGAGTRLSVL.

This chain links TRBV5-6 with TRBJ2-3; 7 bases map to TRBD1. Trimming cost V 4 bases and J 9 bases; bases outside gene matches: 5. Germline CDR1 is SGHDT and CDR2 is YYEEEE. The CDR3 loop spans 12 amino acids. CDR3 in DNA: TGTGCCAGCAGCATAGACAGGGCGACGCAGTATTTT. This translates into CASSIDRATQYF.

This clonotype was picked up a small number of times. This chain connects TRBV5-1 to TRBJ2-3, with D tentatively TRBD1 (6 bases). Trimming left V 0 bases short and J 0 bases short, with 17 bases between. The CDR3 is 18 residues long. Germline CDR1 is SGHRS and CDR2 is YFSETQ. The CDR3 is CASSLGRSYGQSTDTQYF. CDR3 coding DNA: TGCGCCAGCAGCTTGGGGCGGTCTTATGGACAGAGCACAGATACGCAGTATTTT.